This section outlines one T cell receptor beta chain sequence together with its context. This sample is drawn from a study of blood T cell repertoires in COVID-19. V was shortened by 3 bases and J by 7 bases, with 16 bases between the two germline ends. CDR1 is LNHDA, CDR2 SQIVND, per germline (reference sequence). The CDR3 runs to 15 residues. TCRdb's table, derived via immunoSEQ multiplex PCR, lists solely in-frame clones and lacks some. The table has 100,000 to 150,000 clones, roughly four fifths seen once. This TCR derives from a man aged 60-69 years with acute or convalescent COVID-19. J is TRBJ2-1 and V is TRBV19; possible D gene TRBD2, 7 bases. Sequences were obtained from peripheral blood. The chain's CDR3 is CASSIAGAYGNEQFF. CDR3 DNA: TGTGCCAGTAGTATTGCGGGGGCATATGGAAATGAGCAGTTCTTC.